This passage covers 3 T cell receptor beta chains from one sample sequenced in a study of identical twins. TCRdb re-called the 5' RACE reads with MiXCR, one entry per CDR3 protein. The data contain 690,000 or so distinct CDR3 sequences, roughly 8% of them seen just once; the ten biggest clones take up around 0.98%. The same sample was also studied in work on yellow fever vaccine responses in identical twins.

The specimen sequenced was PBMCs. All receptors derive from a woman younger than 30 in good health.

The J gene is TRBJ2-1, the V gene TRBV20-1, with a possible D match to TRBD2 (6 bases). The CDR3 is 19 residues long. V lost 0 bases and J lost 6, with 27 bases in between. Germline loops: CDR1 DFQATT, CDR2 SNEGSKA (reference sequence). CDR3 in DNA: TGCAGTGCTAGAGATCTTGGGCCCGGGAGCCCCGTGGCAGGCAATGAGCAGTTCTTC. Translating gives CSARDLGPGSPVAGNEQFF.

This clonotype was seen a few times. V and J are TRBV7-9 and TRBJ2-5; TRBD2 agrees at 8 bases. Trimming took 6 bases from V and 4 from J; bases not matched to a gene: 13. The CDR3 length is 16 residues. Looked up from germline, CDR1 is SEHNR and CDR2 is FQNEAQ (reference sequence). CDR3 bases: TGTGCCAGCAGTCTCTCAGCAGCGGGAGTCGGAGAGACCCAGTACTTC. The encoded protein is CASSLSAAGVGETQYF.

The V and J genes are TRBV3-1 and TRBJ2-5; D might be TRBD2 (5 bases). In germline, CDR1 is LGHDT, CDR2 YNNKEL (reference sequence). This CDR3 comprises 14 residues. V shed 4 bases and J shed 5 bases, with 14 bases lying between them. CDR3 DNA sequence: TGTGCCAGCAGCCGCGGGCCTGATGGGGAGACCCAGTACTTC. Protein sequence: CASSRGPDGETQYF.